This TCR beta chain was obtained from a study of glioma-infiltrating T cells (dated by TCRdb to between 2015 and 2016). General notes on the study: The study sequenced TCR alpha- and beta-chain repertoires from glioma tissue, from non-neoplastic brain tissue and from matched peripheral blood mononuclear cells. To measure divergence between tissue and blood T-cell populations, each tissue-infiltrating repertoire was compared with the peripheral blood repertoire of the same patient. Three low-grade glioma patients, fewer than 10 primary glioblastoma patients and three non-glioma patients contributing non-neoplastic brain tissue were included in the paired cohort. Results the study describes overall, beyond this receptor: In non-neoplastic patients, VJ-independent divergence between tissue and blood fell below expectation, whereas in all gliomas, and especially in low-grade gliomas, the divergence rose above expectation. Very few CDR3 sequences were shared between tissue and blood, attributed to high CDR3 diversity and limited sampling. Group comparisons were based on small numbers of patients: three non-neoplastic, three low-grade glioma and roughly 8 glioblastoma patients.

A note on this clonotype: Its antigen remains unidentified. Compared with germline, one end of the junction differs, possibly owing to a read error.

TCR alpha and beta CDR3 regions were amplified with the iRepertoire nested amplicon-rescue multiplex PCR (arm-PCR) platform from RNA. The input for one-step reverse transcription and amplification was about 85-450 ng of tissue mRNA or PBMC total RNA. After bead purification, a secondary multiplex PCR added Illumina adapters, and libraries were gel-purified between 200 and 400 bp. Demultiplexing relied on internal 6-nucleotide barcodes carried by the libraries. Libraries were sequenced on an Illumina MiSeq with 2x220 or 2x250 nucleotide paired-end reads. Under the source paper's analysis protocol: Paired reads were merged with FLASH 1.2.11 and aligned to the GRCh37 human genome with BWA-MEM before extracting TRA and TRB reads. An IMGT-derived reference of cassette sequences and CDR3 motifs, with pseudogenes included, was used for V and J assignment. Reads were translated in three frames, and productive CDR3s were defined as those with a C...FGXG motif and no stop codons. Unique combinations of V-J cassette pair and CDR3 amino acid sequence were defined as clonotypes. Reads were filtered by Hamming distance, with the threshold set by the sequence error rate of each sample in mapped regions. TCRdb took the public reads, trimmed them with fastp at Q25, ran MiXCR for clone calling and kept in-frame beta chains. Rows are unified per CDR3 protein, each entry keeping the most common DNA and genes. These V and J calls originate from TCRdb's pipeline instead of the authors' own analysis. Counted in this sample were around 120,000 distinct CDR3 sequences; around 25% of them appeared once. The top ten clonotypes cover around 28% of the sample.

The CDR3 starts with the cysteine, ends with the phenylalanine, and has 14 residues. Only CDR3 DNA remains: 42 bases, in frame from the first base. The germline V gene (reference sequence) supplies CDR1 DFQATT and CDR2 SNEGSKA. This clonotype originated in a human donor with low-grade glioma or glioblastoma, undergoing nonglioma brain surgery, or in good health (not recorded which). The sequencing input was glioma tissue, nonneoplastic brain tissue, or PBMCs (not recorded which). This receptor chain uses TRBV20-1 and TRBJ1-5; confidence is insufficient to name the D gene. The DNA sequence is TGCAGTGCTAGAGATGGCTCACCAGAGCGGCCCCAGCGTTTT. Its translation reads: CSARDGSPERPQRF.